The 8 T cell receptor beta chains presented below share a single source sample, sequenced in a study of cytomegalovirus exposure and HLA in healthy donors. This PCR relied on a set of 60 Vbeta primers and 13 Jbeta primers. TCRdb's table, derived via immunoSEQ multiplex PCR, lists solely in-frame clones and lacks some. The ten top clones account for 2.5% to 3%, within a sample of tens of thousands of clones. The sample taken for sequencing was PBMCs. Receptors were obtained from a man in his forties or fifties in good health and CMV-seronegative.

The chain has TRBV7-3 and TRBJ2-7; 9 bases line up with TRBD1. Germline V gene lookup returns CDR1 SGHTA and CDR2 FQGTGA. Germline trimming cut 3 bases from V and 4 bases from J; bases unmatched to any gene: 7. CDR3 length: 15 amino acids. The CDR3 reads CASSLGGQGMYEQYF. DNA of the CDR3: TGTGCCAGCAGCTTGGGGGGACAGGGAATGTACGAGCAGTACTTC. The full variable domain, completed using reference TRBV7-3 and TRBJ2-7, is GAGVSQTPSNKVTEKGKYVELRCDPISGHTALYWYRQSLGQGPEFLIYFQGTGAADDSGLPNDRFFAVRPEGSVSTLKIQRTERGDSAVYLCASSLGGQGMYEQYFGPGTRLTVT.

The chain is built from TRBV4-1 and TRBJ2-5; D unclear. V was clipped by 1 base and J by 0 bases, with 3 bases between them. Germline V CDR1 and CDR2: MGHRA, YSYEKL. The CDR3 is made up of 13 amino acids. The CDR3 bases are TGCGCCAGCAGCCAAGCCAACCAAGAGACCCAGTACTTC. It encodes CASSQANQETQYF.

The V and J genes are TRBV7-2 and TRBJ1-4; 7 nucleotides line up with TRBD1. The germline V gene encodes CDR1 SGHTA and CDR2 FQGNSA. The CDR3 has 14 residues. V dropped 5 bases and J dropped 8; count of bases not matched to a gene: 8. The CDR3 nucleotides read TGTGCCAGCAGCGAAAACAGGGGACGAGAAAAACTGTTTTTT. Translating gives CASSENRGREKLFF. Using reference TRBV7-2 and TRBJ1-4 for the parts outside the CDR3, the full variable domain is GAGVSQSPSNKVTEKGKDVELRCDPISGHTALYWYRQSLGQGLEFLIYFQGNSAPDKSGLPSDRFSAERTGGSVSTLTIQRTQQEDSAVYLCASSENRGREKLFFGSGTQLSVL.

The genes are TRBV19 and TRBJ1-2; D call uncertain. The CDR3 runs to 16 residues. The V gene lost 7 bases and the J gene lost 0 bases, with 18 bases spanning the gap. Germline lookup yields CDR1 LNHDA and CDR2 SQIVND (reference sequence). The CDR3 nucleotides read TGTGCCAGTATTGATGGGGAGGCGCGAGCTAACTATGGCTACACCTTC. As protein: CASIDGEARANYGYTF.

J is TRBJ2-1 and V is TRBV5-1; maybe TRBD1 (6 bases). Germline loops: CDR1 SGHRS, CDR2 YFSETQ. CDR3 length: 14 amino acids. The ends were cut back, 0 bases at V and 3 bases at J, with 7 bases in the middle. CDR3 in DNA: TGCGCCAGCAGCTTGGGAGGGGGCTACAATGAGCAGTTCTTC. Translated, it gives CASSLGGGYNEQFF.

The chain recombines TRBV12-1 with TRBJ2-3; no DNA check was done on the table's D call, TRBD2. TRBV12-1 is termed a pseudogene. The CDR3 runs 12 residues. CDR3 nucleotides: TGTGCCAGCAGCTCACTAGGAGATACGCAGTATTTT. The encoded protein is CASSSLGDTQYF.

The CDR3 DNA reads as TGTGCCAGCAGCTTACCAGGGGGCCAAGCTTTCTTT. Translating gives CASSLPGGQAFF. J is TRBJ1-1 and V is TRBV5-4, with 8 bases lining up with TRBD1. Germline CDR1 and CDR2: SGHNT and YYREEE (reference sequence). The junction had 3 bases not matched to a gene; V was cut back by 2 bases and J by 9 bases. The CDR3 has 12 amino acids.

The chain uses TRBV30 and TRBJ2-3, with unresolved D. CDR1 is GTSNPN and CDR2 is SVGIG in the germline V gene (reference sequence). V lost 1 base and J lost 2, with 7 bases in between. The CDR3 loop spans 13 amino acids. The CDR3 nucleotides read TGTGCCTGGAGTGGGGCTAACACAGATACGCAGTATTTT. As protein: CAWSGANTDTQYF. Drawing the rest from reference TRBV30 and TRBJ2-3, the complete variable domain is SQTIHQWPATLVQPVGSPLSLECTVEGTSNPNLYWYRQAAGRGLQLLFYSVGIGQISSEVPQNLSASRPQDRQFILSSKKLLLSDSGFYLCAWSGANTDTQYFGPGTRLTVL.